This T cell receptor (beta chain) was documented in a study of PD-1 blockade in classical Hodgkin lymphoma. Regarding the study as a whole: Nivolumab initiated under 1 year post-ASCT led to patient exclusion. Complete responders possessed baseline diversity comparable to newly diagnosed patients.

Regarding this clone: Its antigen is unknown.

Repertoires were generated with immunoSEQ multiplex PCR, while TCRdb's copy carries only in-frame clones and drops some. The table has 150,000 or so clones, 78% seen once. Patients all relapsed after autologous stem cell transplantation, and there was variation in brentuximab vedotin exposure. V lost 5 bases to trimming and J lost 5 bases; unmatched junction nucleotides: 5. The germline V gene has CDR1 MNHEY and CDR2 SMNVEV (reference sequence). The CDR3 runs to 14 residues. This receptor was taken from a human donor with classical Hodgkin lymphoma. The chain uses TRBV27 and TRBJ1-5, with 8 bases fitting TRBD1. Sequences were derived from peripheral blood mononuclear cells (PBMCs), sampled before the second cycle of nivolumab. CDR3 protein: CASSQDRADQPQHF. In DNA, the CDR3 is TGTGCCAGCAGTCAGGACAGGGCGGATCAGCCCCAGCATTTT.